The 29 T cell receptor beta chains listed next were all sequenced from one sample in a study of T cell repertoires in aging, cancer and after chemotherapy. A mixed TRB-A/B primer pool amplified rearranged TRB by multiplex touch-down PCR. MiXCR, applied by TCRdb to the multiplex PCR reads, yields one record per CDR3 protein. This sample has about 2,500 distinct CDR3 sequences, with 34% found just once. The template was genomic DNA from peripheral blood, not RNA. The source material was blood. These receptors were taken from a human donor with a solid tumor.

The chain has TRBV29-1 and TRBJ2-5; D tentatively fits TRBD1 or TRBD2 (5 bases each). This CDR3 comprises 14 residues. The V end was cut by 6 bases, the J end by 0 bases, with 14 bases between. Germline CDR1 is SQVTM and CDR2 is ANQGSEA. This CDR3 is CSVGTGRYQETQYF. The CDR3 coding sequence is TGCAGCGTGGGGACGGGACGGTACCAAGAGACCCAGTACTTC.

CDR3 amino acids: CASIRAGGADQPQHF. As DNA, the CDR3 is TGTGCCAGCATCAGGGCAGGGGGCGCGGATCAGCCCCAGCATTTT. The chain has TRBV6-5 and TRBJ1-5, with 8 bases fitting TRBD1. From germline, CDR1 is MNHEY and CDR2 SVGAGI. The CDR3 is made up of 15 amino acids. V lost 7 bases, J lost 5 bases, and 10 bases stayed unmatched.

This chain links TRBV7-9 with TRBJ2-7, with a possible D match to TRBD1 (6 bases). V gave up 4 bases and J gave up 2 bases, with 15 bases separating them. There are 15 residues in the CDR3. Per germline, CDR1 SEHNR and CDR2 FQNEAQ (reference sequence). Here the CDR3 reads CASSSDDRRTYEQYF. CDR3 sequence (DNA): TGTGCCAGCAGCTCGGATGACAGGAGGACCTACGAGCAGTACTTC.

Judged by abundance, this clonotype is medium-sized. This rearrangement joins TRBV30 to TRBJ2-2, with 8 bases aligning to TRBD2. V shed 5 bases and J 0 bases; nucleotides not matched to a gene: 2. Germline CDR1 reads GTSNPN; CDR2 reads SVGIG (reference sequence). This CDR3 contains 14 residues. The CDR3 region has the DNA TGTGCCTGGGCGGGGGGACCGAACACCGGGGAGCTGTTTTTT. This codes for CAWAGGPNTGELFF.

By share, this clonotype counts as medium-sized (0.01 to 0.1%). The J gene is TRBJ1-5, the V gene TRBV30, with 11 nucleotides matching TRBD1. J was trimmed by 7 bases and V by 3 bases; bases with no gene match: 5. CDR1 GTSNPN and CDR2 SVGIG come from the germline V gene (reference sequence). This CDR3 contains 14 residues. CDR3 sequence reads: CAWRGQGGIQPQHF. As DNA, the CDR3 is TGTGCCTGGAGGGGACAGGGGGGAATCCAGCCCCAGCATTTT.

The chain has TRBV12-3 or TRBV12-4 and TRBJ2-5; unclear D gene. The length of the CDR3 is 14 residues. V lost 6 bases and J 0 bases, leaving 11 bases between the germline ends. The DNA of the CDR3 is TGTGCCAGCAGCCCATGGGCAGACCAAGAGACCCAGTACTTC. It translates to CASSPWADQETQYF.

Relative to its sample, this clonotype is large (0.1 to 1%). CDR3 DNA: TGCAGCGTCCGACAGGGCAATCAGCCCCAGCATTTT. This gives the protein CSVRQGNQPQHF. The chain uses TRBV29-1 and TRBJ1-5, with D possibly being TRBD1 (6 bases). This CDR3 is 12 amino acids long. V lost 6 bases to trimming and J lost 2 bases, with 8 bases between them. Germline CDR1 reads SQVTM; CDR2 reads ANQGSEA.

In the case of this clonotype: Being one base from a much bigger clone, this may be a read error. The rearrangement links TRBV6-5 to TRBJ1-6; TRBD1 agrees at 8 bases. Looked up from germline, CDR1 is MNHEY and CDR2 is SVGAGI. The CDR3 loop spans 14 amino acids. Here the CDR3 reads CASSHGQGHSHLHF. The DNA of the CDR3 is TGTGCCAGCAGTCACGGACAGGGACATTCACACCTCCACTTT.

Points on this clonotype: One end of the junction is discordant with germline, which a read error may explain. The V and J genes are TRBV7-7 and TRBJ2-5; TRBD1 is a possible D gene (5 bases). The CDR3 runs 15 residues. CDR1 is SSHAT, CDR2 FNYEAQ, per germline (reference sequence). The CDR3 region is CASSLTHRPKETQYF. The CDR3 DNA reads TGTGCTAGCAGCTTGACTCACAGGCCCAAAGAGACCCAGTACTTC.

V gene TRBV20-1 combines with J gene TRBJ2-7, with D maybe TRBD2 (5 bases). This CDR3 is 13 amino acids long. Germline V gene sequence: CDR1 DFQATT, CDR2 SNEGSKA (reference sequence). The V gene lost 0 bases and the J gene lost 6 bases, with 12 bases spanning the gap. CDR3 residues: CSARDPRGSEQYF. CDR3 nucleotides: TGCAGTGCTAGAGACCCTCGGGGAAGCGAGCAGTACTTC.

The chain has TRBV6-5 and TRBJ2-7; D tentatively reads TRBD1 or TRBD2 (5 bases each). The CDR3 sequence is 13 residues long. Germline V gene data show CDR1 as MNHEY and CDR2 as SVGAGI. The V gene lost 1 base and the J gene lost 5 bases, with 9 bases spanning the gap. CDR3 amino acids: CASSYWQGDEQYF. The DNA of the CDR3 is TGTGCCAGCAGTTACTGGCAGGGAGACGAGCAGTACTTC.

By sample share, this clonotype is large. The V call is TRBV19, the J call TRBJ1-5, with 7 nucleotides matching TRBD1. The trim removed 5 bases at V and 7 bases at J, leaving 11 bases unmatched. This CDR3 has 15 residues. CDR1 LNHDA and CDR2 SQIVND come from the germline V gene (reference sequence). CDR3 loop: CASSPGTEGLQPQHF. The CDR3 DNA is TGTGCCAGTAGTCCAGGGACAGAAGGTTTGCAGCCCCAGCATTTT.

Relative to its sample, this clonotype is medium-sized. V gene TRBV30 combines with J gene TRBJ1-4, with 7 bases fitting TRBD1. Germline V gene data show CDR1 as GTSNPN and CDR2 as SVGIG (reference sequence). The V gene end was trimmed by 0 bases and the J gene end by 7 bases; junction bases not matched to a gene: 2. This CDR3 region has 13 residues. The CDR3 nucleotides are TGTGCCTGGAGTGTACGGACAGGTGAAAAACTGTTTTTT. It yields the protein CAWSVRTGEKLFF.

V and J are TRBV12-3 or TRBV12-4 and TRBJ1-5, with 8 bases that match TRBD1. The CDR3 covers 15 residues. V lost 6 bases to trimming and J lost 4 bases; unmatched junction nucleotides: 8. CDR3 nucleotides: TGTGCCAGCAGCATAACAGGGGGTCGGAATCAGCCCCAGCATTTT. Its protein is CASSITGGRNQPQHF.

CDR3 protein: CASSSSPGQGSNQPQHF. CDR3 DNA: TGTGCCAGCAGCTCTAGCCCAGGACAGGGAAGCAATCAGCCCCAGCATTTT. V is TRBV7-9 and J is TRBJ1-5; 8 positions agree with TRBD1. CDR1 and CDR2 (germline): SEHNR, FQNEAQ (reference sequence). With 4 bases clipped from V and 1 base from J, the junction kept 9 bases outside the gene matches. CDR3 length: 17 residues. Filled out from reference TRBV7-9 and TRBJ1-5, the complete variable domain reads DTGVSQNPRHKITKRGQNVTFRCDPISEHNRLYWYRQTLGQGPEFLTYFQNEAQLEKSRLLSDRFSAERPKGSFSTLEIQRTEQGDSAMYLCASSSSPGQGSNQPQHFGDGTRLSIL.

This clonotype is deemed medium-sized (0.01 to 0.1%). The rearrangement joins TRBV30 to TRBJ2-7; a weak D match, TRBD2 (7 bases). V was clipped by 5 bases and J by 0 bases, with 14 bases between them. Germline values: CDR1 GTSNPN, CDR2 SVGIG (reference sequence). This CDR3 has 14 residues. CDR3 residues: CAWGGAGSSYEQYF. Here the CDR3 DNA reads TGTGCCTGGGGGGGGGCAGGGAGCTCCTACGAGCAGTACTTC.

This clonotype is labeled large (0.1 to 1%). CDR3 bases: TGTGCCTGGACGCTGGCGGGCTACGAGCAGTACTTC. As protein: CAWTLAGYEQYF. V usage is TRBV30 and J usage is TRBJ2-7, with D possibly TRBD2 on 5 matching bases. Germline V lookup: CDR1 GTSNPN, CDR2 SVGIG (reference sequence). The CDR3 is 12 amino acids. V was clipped by 4 bases and J by 3 bases, with 10 bases between them.

The J gene is TRBJ2-2, the V gene TRBV6-4; 9 bases align to TRBD2. The J segment lost 5 bases and the V segment lost 7 bases, leaving 5 bases of the junction unmatched. The CDR3 loop spans 14 amino acids. Germline CDR1 is MRHNA and CDR2 is SNTAGT. This CDR3 reads CASKPAGGTGELFF. The CDR3 DNA sequence: TGTGCCAGCAAGCCAGCGGGGGGTACCGGGGAGCTGTTTTTT.

This clonotype appeared a few times. V gene TRBV7-9 combines with J gene TRBJ2-2; 13 bases fit TRBD2. V shed 6 bases and J 0 bases; nucleotides not matched to a gene: 7. The CDR3 has 18 amino acids. Germline V CDR1 and CDR2: SEHNR, FQNEAQ (reference sequence). CDR3 sequence: CASRPGLAGAANTGELFF. For the CDR3, the DNA is TGTGCCAGCAGACCCGGACTAGCGGGGGCCGCGAACACCGGGGAGCTGTTTTTT.

V gene TRBV12-3 or TRBV12-4 combines with J gene TRBJ2-3; 8 nucleotides align to TRBD2. The CDR3 is made up of 14 amino acids. V shed 5 bases, J shed 5 bases, and the junction held 6 bases outside the gene matches. The CDR3 DNA is TGTGCCAGCAGTCCCTTAGCGGGGCAAGATACGCAGTATTTT. As protein: CASSPLAGQDTQYF.

This clonotype occurred once. This sequence joins TRBV11-3 and TRBJ2-4; 9 bases agree with TRBD1. Germline V gene data show CDR1 as SGHNT and CDR2 as YENEEA. Germline trimming cut 5 bases from V and 13 bases from J; bases unmatched to any gene: 12. The CDR3 sequence is 14 residues long. CDR3 protein: CASSLRQGVGEQYF. CDR3 DNA: TGTGCCAGCAGCCTCCGACAGGGGGTGGGTGAGCAGTACTTC. Full variable domain (missing parts from reference TRBV11-3 and TRBJ2-4): EAGVVQSPRYKIIEKKQPVAFWCNPISGHNTLYWYLQNLGQGPELLIRYENEEAVDDSQLPKDRFSAERLKGVDSTLKIQPAELGDSAVYLCASSLRQGVGEQYFGAGTRLSVL.

The chain uses TRBV7-2 and TRBJ2-7, with no clear D. This CDR3 is built from 14 residues. V gave up 2 bases and J gave up 2 bases, with 10 bases separating them. Germline values: CDR1 SGHTA, CDR2 FQGNSA. CDR3 DNA sequence: TGTGCCAGCAGCTTAAGCACGGCACCCTACGAGCAGTACTTC. Translating gives CASSLSTAPYEQYF.

This clonotype has more than one count but fewer than ten. This sequence joins TRBV12-3 or TRBV12-4 and TRBJ1-1, with D possibly TRBD1 on 5 matching bases. CDR3 length equals 13 residues. V dropped 4 bases and J dropped 8 bases, with 14 bases sitting between them. CDR3 protein: CASSSGTGREAFF. The CDR3 bases are TGTGCCAGCAGTTCGGGGACGGGGAGGGAAGCTTTCTTT.

The chain joins TRBV19 to TRBJ2-1; 10 bases align to TRBD2. Germline values: CDR1 LNHDA, CDR2 SQIVND (reference sequence). CDR3 length: 17 amino acids. Trimming removed 5 bases from V and 4 bases from J; junction bases left unmatched: 11. CDR3 in DNA: TGTGCCAGTAGTTCTTTGGGAGCGGGAGGGCTATACAATGAGCAGTTCTTC. Its translation is CASSSLGAGGLYNEQFF.

By frequency in the sample, this clonotype is large. The chain couples TRBV29-1 to TRBJ1-5; 8 positions agree with TRBD1. After removal of 4 bases from V and 3 bases from J, the junction contained 5 bases not matched to a gene. CDR1 and CDR2 from the germline V gene are SQVTM and ANQGSEA. The length of the CDR3 is 14 residues. The CDR3 sequence is CSVVGQGDNQPQHF. The CDR3 DNA reads TGCAGCGTTGTAGGACAGGGCGACAATCAGCCCCAGCATTTT.

The chain is built from TRBV19 and TRBJ1-2; perhaps TRBD1 as D (5 bases). Germline CDR1 and CDR2: LNHDA and SQIVND (reference sequence). CDR3 length: 14 residues. V lost 5 bases, J lost 3 bases, and 13 bases lay in between. CDR3 sequence (DNA): TGTGCCAGTAGTTACGCAGGGTTGCACTATGGCTACACCTTC. It encodes CASSYAGLHYGYTF. The complete variable domain, with remaining parts taken from reference TRBV19 and TRBJ1-2, reads DGGITQSPKYLFRKEGQNVTLSCEQNLNHDAMYWYRQDPGQGLRLIYYSQIVNDFQKGDIAEGYSVSREKKESFPLTVTSAQKNPTAFYLCASSYAGLHYGYTFGSGTRLTVV.

The rearrangement joins TRBV27 to TRBJ1-1; 7 bases line up with TRBD1. The CDR3 runs to 14 residues. With 4 bases clipped from V and 1 base from J, the junction kept 3 bases outside the gene matches. Germline values: CDR1 MNHEY, CDR2 SMNVEV (reference sequence). The CDR3 loop reads CASSSGTANTEAFF. The CDR3 DNA reads as TGTGCCAGCAGTTCAGGGACAGCGAACACTGAAGCTTTCTTT.

This clonotype is labeled medium-sized (0.01 to 0.1%). V is TRBV19 and J is TRBJ2-7, with TRBD1 as a possible D gene (5 bases). Between the trimmed V and J ends, which lost 2 bases and 1 base, there was a span of 9 bases. The length of the CDR3 is 14 residues. Germline V gives CDR1 LNHDA, CDR2 SQIVND (reference sequence). The CDR3 reads CASSIWQGSYEQYF. The CDR3 nucleotides are TGTGCCAGTAGTATATGGCAGGGATCCTACGAGCAGTACTTC.

This clonotype has just a few counts. This chain connects TRBV7-9 to TRBJ2-2, with 8 bases that match TRBD2. This CDR3 is built from 16 residues. The germline V gene encodes CDR1 SEHNR and CDR2 FQNEAQ (reference sequence). V gave up 5 bases and J gave up 3 bases; unmatched junction bases: 8. CDR3 sequence reads: CASSPQRREDTGELFF. Written as DNA, the CDR3 is TGTGCCAGCAGCCCCCAGCGGCGGGAGGACACCGGGGAGCTGTTTTTT.